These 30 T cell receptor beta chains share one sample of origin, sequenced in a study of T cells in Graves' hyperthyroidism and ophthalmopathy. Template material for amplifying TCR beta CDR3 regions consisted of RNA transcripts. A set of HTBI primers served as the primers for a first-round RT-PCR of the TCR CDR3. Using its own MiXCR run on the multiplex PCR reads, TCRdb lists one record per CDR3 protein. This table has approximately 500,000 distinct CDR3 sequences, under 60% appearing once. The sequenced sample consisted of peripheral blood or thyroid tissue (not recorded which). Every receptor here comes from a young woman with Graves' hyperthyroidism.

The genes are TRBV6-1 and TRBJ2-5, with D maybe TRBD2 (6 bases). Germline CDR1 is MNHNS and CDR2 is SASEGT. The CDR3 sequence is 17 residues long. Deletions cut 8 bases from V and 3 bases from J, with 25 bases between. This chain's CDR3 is CASGGRKKSAPKETQYF. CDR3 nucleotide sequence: TGTGCCAGCGGGGGGAGGAAGAAGTCGGCGCCGAAAGAGACCCAGTACTTC.

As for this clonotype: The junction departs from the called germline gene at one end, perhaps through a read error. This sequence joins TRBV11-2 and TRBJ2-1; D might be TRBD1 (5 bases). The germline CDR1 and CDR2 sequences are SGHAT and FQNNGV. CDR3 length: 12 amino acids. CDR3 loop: CASSLQGDEQSF. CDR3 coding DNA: TGTGCCAGCAGTCTCCAGGGCGATGAGCAGTCCTTC.

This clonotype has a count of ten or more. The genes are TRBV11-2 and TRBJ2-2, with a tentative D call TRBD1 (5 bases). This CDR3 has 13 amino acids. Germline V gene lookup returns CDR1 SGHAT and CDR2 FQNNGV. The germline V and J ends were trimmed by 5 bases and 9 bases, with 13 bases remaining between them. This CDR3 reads CASSRLRDRELFF. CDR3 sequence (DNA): TGTGCCAGCAGCCGACTCAGGGATCGGGAGCTGTTTTTT.

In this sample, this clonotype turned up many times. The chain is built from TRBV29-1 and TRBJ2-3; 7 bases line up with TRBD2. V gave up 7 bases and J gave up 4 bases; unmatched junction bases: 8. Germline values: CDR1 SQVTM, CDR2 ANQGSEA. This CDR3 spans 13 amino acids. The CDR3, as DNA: TGCAGCGGCCAGGCGGGAGCGGCAGATACGCAGTATTTT. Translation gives CSGQAGAADTQYF.

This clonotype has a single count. As DNA, the CDR3 is TGCGCCAGCAGTGAGATAGCGGGGACAGTTTACAATGAGCAGTTCTTC. Translated: CASSEIAGTVYNEQFF. The chain recombines TRBV10-1 with TRBJ2-1; D might be TRBD2 (8 bases). The CDR3 sequence is 16 residues long. The germline V and J ends were trimmed by 2 bases and 4 bases, with 15 bases remaining between them. Germline loops: CDR1 WNHNN, CDR2 SYGVQD (reference sequence).

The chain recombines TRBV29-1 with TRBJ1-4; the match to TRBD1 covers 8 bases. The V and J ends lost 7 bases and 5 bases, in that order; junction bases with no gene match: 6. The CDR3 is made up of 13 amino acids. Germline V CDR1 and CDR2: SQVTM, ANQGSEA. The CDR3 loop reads CSAMGQANEKLFF. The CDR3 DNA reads TGCAGCGCTATGGGACAGGCAAATGAAAAACTGTTTTTT.

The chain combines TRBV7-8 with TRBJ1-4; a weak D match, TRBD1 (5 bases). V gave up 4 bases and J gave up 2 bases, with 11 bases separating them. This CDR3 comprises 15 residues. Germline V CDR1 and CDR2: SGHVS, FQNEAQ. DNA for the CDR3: TGTGCCAGCAGCTGGCTCGACAGCACTAATGAAAAACTGTTTTTT. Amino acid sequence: CASSWLDSTNEKLFF.

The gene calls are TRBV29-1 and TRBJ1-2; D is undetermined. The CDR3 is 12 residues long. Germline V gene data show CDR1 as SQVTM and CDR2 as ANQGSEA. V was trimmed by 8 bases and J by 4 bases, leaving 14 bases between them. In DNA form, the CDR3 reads TGCAGCAGTTTCCTAGGGTCCTATGGCTACACCTTC. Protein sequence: CSSFLGSYGYTF. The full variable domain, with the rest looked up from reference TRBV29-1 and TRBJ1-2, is SAVISQKPSRDICQRGTSLTIQCQVDSQVTMMFWYRQQPGQSLTLIATANQGSEATYESGFVIDKFPISRPNLTFSTLTVSNMSPEDSSIYLCSSFLGSYGYTFGSGTRLTVV.

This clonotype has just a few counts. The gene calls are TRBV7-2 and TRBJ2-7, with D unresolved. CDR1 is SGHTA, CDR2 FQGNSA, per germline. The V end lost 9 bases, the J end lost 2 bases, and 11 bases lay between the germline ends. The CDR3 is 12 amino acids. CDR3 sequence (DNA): TGTGCCAGTGGTGCCCTCCCCTACGAGCAGTACTTC. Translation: CASGALPYEQYF.

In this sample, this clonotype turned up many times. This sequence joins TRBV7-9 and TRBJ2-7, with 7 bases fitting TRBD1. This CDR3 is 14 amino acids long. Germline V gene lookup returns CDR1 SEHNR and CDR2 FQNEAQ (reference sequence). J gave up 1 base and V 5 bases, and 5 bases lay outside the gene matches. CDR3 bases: TGTGCCAGCAGCCTTCAGGACAGGTCCTACGAGCAGTACTTC. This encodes CASSLQDRSYEQYF.

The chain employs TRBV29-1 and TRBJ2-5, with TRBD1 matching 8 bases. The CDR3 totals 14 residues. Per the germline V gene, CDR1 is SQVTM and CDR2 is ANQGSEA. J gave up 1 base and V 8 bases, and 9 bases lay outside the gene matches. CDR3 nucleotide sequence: TGCAGCATCCTGACAGGGGAACTCCAAGAGACCCAGTACTTC. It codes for CSILTGELQETQYF. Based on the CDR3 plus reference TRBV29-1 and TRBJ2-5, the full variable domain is SAVISQKPSRDICQRGTSLTIQCQVDSQVTMMFWYRQQPGQSLTLIATANQGSEATYESGFVIDKFPISRPNLTFSTLTVSNMSPEDSSIYLCSILTGELQETQYFGPGTRLLVL.

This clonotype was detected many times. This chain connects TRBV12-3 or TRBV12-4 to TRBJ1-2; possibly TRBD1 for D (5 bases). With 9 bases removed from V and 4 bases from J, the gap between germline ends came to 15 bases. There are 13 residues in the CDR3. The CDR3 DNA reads TGTGCCAGTAATCTCCAGGGTGGCTATGGCTACACCTTC. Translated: CASNLQGGYGYTF.

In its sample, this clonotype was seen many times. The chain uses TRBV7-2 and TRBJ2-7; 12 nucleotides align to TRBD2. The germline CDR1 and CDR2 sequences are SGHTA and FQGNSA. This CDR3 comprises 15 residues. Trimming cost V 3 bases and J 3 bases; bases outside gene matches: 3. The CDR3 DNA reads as TGTGCCAGCAGCTTGACTAGCGGGAGCCACTACGAGCAGTACTTC. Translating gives CASSLTSGSHYEQYF.

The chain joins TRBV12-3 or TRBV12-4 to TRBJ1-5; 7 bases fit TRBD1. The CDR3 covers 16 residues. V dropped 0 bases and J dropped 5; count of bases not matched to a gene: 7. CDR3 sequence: CASSLAGGKRYQPQHF. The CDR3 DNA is TGTGCCAGCAGTTTAGCAGGGGGCAAACGTTATCAGCCCCAGCATTTT.

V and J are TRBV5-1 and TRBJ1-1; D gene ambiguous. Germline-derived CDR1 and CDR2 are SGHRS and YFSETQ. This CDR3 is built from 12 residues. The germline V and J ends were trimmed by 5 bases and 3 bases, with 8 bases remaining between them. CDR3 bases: TGCGCCAGCAGTGGAAGGGACACTGAAGCTTTCTTT. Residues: CASSGRDTEAFF.

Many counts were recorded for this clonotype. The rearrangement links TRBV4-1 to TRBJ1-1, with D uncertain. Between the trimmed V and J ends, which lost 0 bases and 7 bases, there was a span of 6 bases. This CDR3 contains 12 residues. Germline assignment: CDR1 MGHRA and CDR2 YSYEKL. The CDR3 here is CASSQDLGEAFF. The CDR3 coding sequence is TGCGCCAGCAGCCAAGATTTGGGTGAAGCTTTCTTT.

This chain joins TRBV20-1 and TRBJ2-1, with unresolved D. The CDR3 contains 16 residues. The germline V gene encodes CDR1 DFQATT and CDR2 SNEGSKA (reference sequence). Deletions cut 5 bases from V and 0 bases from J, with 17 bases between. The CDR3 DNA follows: TGCAGTGCTCGCGGCGCTACCCCGAGCTCCTACAATGAGCAGTTCTTC. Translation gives CSARGATPSSYNEQFF.

This CDR3 is CAISEEGQGTGELFF. The CDR3 DNA follows: TGTGCCATCAGTGAGGAGGGACAGGGCACCGGGGAGCTGTTTTTT. V usage is TRBV10-3 and J usage is TRBJ2-2; TRBD1 aligns across 9 bases. This CDR3 contains 15 residues. Trimming cost V 2 bases and J 4 bases; bases outside gene matches: 2. CDR1 and CDR2 from the germline V gene are ENHRY and SYGVKD.

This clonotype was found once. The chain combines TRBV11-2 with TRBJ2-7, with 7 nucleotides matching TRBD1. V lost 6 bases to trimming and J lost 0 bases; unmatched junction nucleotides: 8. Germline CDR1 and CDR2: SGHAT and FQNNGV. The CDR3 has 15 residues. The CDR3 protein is CASSTMGQSSYEQYF. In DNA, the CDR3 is TGTGCCAGCAGTACAATGGGACAGAGCTCCTACGAGCAGTACTTC.

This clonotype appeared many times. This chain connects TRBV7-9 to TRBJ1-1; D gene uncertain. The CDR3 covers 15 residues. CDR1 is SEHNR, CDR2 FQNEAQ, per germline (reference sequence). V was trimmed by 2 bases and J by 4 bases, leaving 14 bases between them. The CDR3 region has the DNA TGTGCCAGCAGCTTATATGCGACCGACGGCACTGAAGCTTTCTTT. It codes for CASSLYATDGTEAFF.

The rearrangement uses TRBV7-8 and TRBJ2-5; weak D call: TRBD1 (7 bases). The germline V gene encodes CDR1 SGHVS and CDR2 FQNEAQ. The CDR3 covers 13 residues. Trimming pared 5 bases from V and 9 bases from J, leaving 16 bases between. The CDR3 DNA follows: TGTGCCAGCAGCCCAGGGGGGAATCAGCCCCAGTACTTC. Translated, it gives CASSPGGNQPQYF.

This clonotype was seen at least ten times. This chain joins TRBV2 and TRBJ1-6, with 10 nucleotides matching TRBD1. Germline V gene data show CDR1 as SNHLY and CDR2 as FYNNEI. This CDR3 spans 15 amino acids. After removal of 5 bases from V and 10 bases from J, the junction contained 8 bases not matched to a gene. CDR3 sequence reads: CASSRGTGESSPLHF. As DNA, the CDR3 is TGTGCCAGCAGTAGGGGGACAGGGGAAAGCTCACCCCTCCACTTT.

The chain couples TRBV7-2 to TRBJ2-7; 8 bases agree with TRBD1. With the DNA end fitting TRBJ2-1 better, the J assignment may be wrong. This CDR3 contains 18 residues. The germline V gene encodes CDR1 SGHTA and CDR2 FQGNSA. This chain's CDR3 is CASSRSRSDRVGRNEQFF. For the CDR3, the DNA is TGTGCCAGCAGCCGATCCCGTTCGGACAGGGTCGGGAGAAATGAGCAGTTCTTC.

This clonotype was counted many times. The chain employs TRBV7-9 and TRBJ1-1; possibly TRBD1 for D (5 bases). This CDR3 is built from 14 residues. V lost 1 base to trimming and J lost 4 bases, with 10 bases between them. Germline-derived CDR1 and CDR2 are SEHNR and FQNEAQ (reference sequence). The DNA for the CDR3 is TGTGCCAGCAGCTTAGGAGGGGCGGTCACTGAAGCTTTCTTT. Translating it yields CASSLGGAVTEAFF.

CDR3 nucleotides: TGTGCCAGCAGCTTAGGGACGGGGAGCACAGATACGCAGTATTTT. This gives the protein CASSLGTGSTDTQYF. The chain uses TRBV4-2 and TRBJ2-3, with D perhaps matching TRBD1 or TRBD2 (5 bases each). This CDR3 region has 15 residues. V lost 5 bases to trimming and J lost 0 bases, with 12 bases between them. Germline lookup yields CDR1 LGHNA and CDR2 YNFKEQ.

DNA for the CDR3: TGCAGCCCAGACAGGGGGGCATCGCCCCAGCATTTT. The encoded protein is CSPDRGASPQHF. The chain combines TRBV29-1 with TRBJ1-5; TRBD1 matches at 9 bases. CDR1 and CDR2 from the germline V gene are SQVTM and ANQGSEA. The V and J ends lost 8 bases and 9 bases, in that order; junction bases with no gene match: 8. The length of the CDR3 is 12 residues.

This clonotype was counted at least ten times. The CDR3 DNA reads TGTGCCATCAGTGACCTCGGACAGTCGAAAGAGACCCAGTACTTC. Translated: CAISDLGQSKETQYF. The rearrangement uses TRBV10-3 and TRBJ2-5; D might be TRBD1 (6 bases). Looked up from germline, CDR1 is ENHRY and CDR2 is SYGVKD. Trimming left V 3 bases short and J 3 bases short, with 14 bases between. There are 15 residues in the CDR3.

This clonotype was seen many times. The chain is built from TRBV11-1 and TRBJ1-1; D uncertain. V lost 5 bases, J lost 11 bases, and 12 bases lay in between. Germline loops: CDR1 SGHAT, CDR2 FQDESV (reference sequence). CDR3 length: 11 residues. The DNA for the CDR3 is TGTGCCAGCAGCCTCCAAGGGCGTGCTTTCTTT. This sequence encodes CASSLQGRAFF.

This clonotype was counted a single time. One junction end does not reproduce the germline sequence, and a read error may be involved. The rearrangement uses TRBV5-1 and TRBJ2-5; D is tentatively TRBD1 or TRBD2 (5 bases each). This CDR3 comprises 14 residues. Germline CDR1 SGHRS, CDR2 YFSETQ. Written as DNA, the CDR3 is TGCGCCAGCAGCCCGGGACGGTCCCAAGAGGCCCAGTACTTC. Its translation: CASSPGRSQEAQYF. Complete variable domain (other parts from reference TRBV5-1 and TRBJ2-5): KAGVTQTPRYLIKTRGQQVTLSCSPISGHRSVSWYQQTPGQGLQFLFEYFSETQRNKGNFPGRFSGRQFSNSRSEMNVSTLELGDSALYLCASSPGRSQEAQYFGPGTRLLVL.

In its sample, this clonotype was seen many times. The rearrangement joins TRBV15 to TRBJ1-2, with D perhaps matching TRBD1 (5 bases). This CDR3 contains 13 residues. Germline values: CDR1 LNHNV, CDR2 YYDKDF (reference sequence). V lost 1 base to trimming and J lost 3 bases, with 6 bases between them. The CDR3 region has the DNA TGTGCCACCAGCAGAGGCAGGGACTATGGCTACACCTTC. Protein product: CATSRGRDYGYTF.